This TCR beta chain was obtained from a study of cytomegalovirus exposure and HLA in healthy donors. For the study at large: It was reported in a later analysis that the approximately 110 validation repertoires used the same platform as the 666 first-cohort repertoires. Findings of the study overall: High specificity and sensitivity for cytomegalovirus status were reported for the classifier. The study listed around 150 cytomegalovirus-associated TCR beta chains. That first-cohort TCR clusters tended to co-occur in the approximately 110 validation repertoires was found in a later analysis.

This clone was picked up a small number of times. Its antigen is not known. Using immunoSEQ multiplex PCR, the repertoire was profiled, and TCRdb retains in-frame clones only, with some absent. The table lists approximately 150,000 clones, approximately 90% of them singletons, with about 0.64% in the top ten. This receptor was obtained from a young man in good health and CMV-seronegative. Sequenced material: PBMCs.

The CDR3 region is CASSGDRYTF. In DNA, the CDR3 is TGTGCCAGCAGCGGTGACAGGTACACCTTC. The chain employs TRBV9 and TRBJ1-2, with D maybe TRBD1 (6 bases). The V and J ends lost 3 bases and 11 bases respectively, with 8 bases between them. The CDR3 runs to 10 residues. In germline, CDR1 is SGDLS, CDR2 YYNGEE.